Presented here are 9 T cell receptor beta chains from one specimen sequenced in a study of cytomegalovirus exposure and HLA in healthy donors. A multiplex PCR was run with 60 Vbeta primers and 13 Jbeta primers. Libraries were prepared by immunoSEQ multiplex PCR; TCRdb keeps only in-frame clonotypes and omits some of them. Of about 200,000 clones listed, around 88% are singletons. Input material: PBMCs. These receptors were taken from a man in his forties in good health and CMV-seropositive.

The chain carries TRBV29-1 and TRBJ2-3; D is possibly TRBD1 (5 bases). CDR3 length: 12 amino acids. Germline-derived CDR1 and CDR2 are SQVTM and ANQGSEA. V was trimmed by 4 bases and J by 7 bases, leaving 12 bases between them. The CDR3 nucleotides are TGCAGCGTTGGGGCAGGGTCTAATACGCAGTATTTT. Amino acids: CSVGAGSNTQYF.

V is TRBV5-1 and J is TRBJ2-5, with a possible D match to TRBD1 (5 bases). Near its end, the DNA agrees better with TRBJ2-7, so the J call may be wrong. Germline V gene lookup returns CDR1 SGHRS and CDR2 YFSETQ. The CDR3 has 12 amino acids. The CDR3 region has the DNA TGCGCCAGCAGCAGGGGCGCCTACGAGCAGTACTTC. Amino acids: CASSRGAYEQYF.

The chain uses TRBV6-5 and TRBJ1-4; 7 bases are shared with TRBD1. CDR3 length equals 13 residues. Germline CDR1 reads MNHEY; CDR2 reads SVGAGI. The trim removed 11 bases at V and 8 bases at J, leaving 11 bases unmatched. This CDR3 reads CAGPTGHSEKLFF. The CDR3 nucleotides are TGTGCCGGACCGACAGGGCACTCGGAAAAACTGTTTTTT.

The chain combines TRBV5-6 with TRBJ2-3, with D possibly matching TRBD2 (7 bases). The CDR3 is made up of 17 amino acids. Germline CDR1 is SGHDT and CDR2 is YYEEEE. Trimming took 3 bases from V and 4 from J, leaving 21 bases between them. The CDR3 DNA reads TGTGCCAGCAGCTGGGGGGCTTTGCGGGAGAGGTCAGATACGCAGTATTTT. Its protein is CASSWGALRERSDTQYF. The whole variable domain, remainder taken from reference TRBV5-6 and TRBJ2-3, is DAGVTQSPTHLIKTRGQQVTLRCSPKSGHDTVSWYQQALGQGPQFIFQYYEEEERQRGNFPDRFSGHQFPNYSSELNVNALLLGDSALYLCASSWGALRERSDTQYFGPGTRLTVL.

This chain uses TRBV7-2 with TRBJ2-1, with 9 bases that match TRBD2. V lost 5 bases to trimming and J lost 1 base; unmatched junction nucleotides: 6. The germline V gene has CDR1 SGHTA and CDR2 FQGNSA. The CDR3 consists of 16 residues. The CDR3, as DNA: TGTGCCAGCAGCCGTAGCGGGAGAGGGTCCTACAATGAGCAGTTCTTC. Its translation is CASSRSGRGSYNEQFF.

V is TRBV19 and J is TRBJ2-4, with 7 bases identical to TRBD1. Germline V gene data show CDR1 as LNHDA and CDR2 as SQIVND (reference sequence). After removal of 7 bases from V and 4 bases from J, the junction contained 10 bases not matched to a gene. This CDR3 spans 15 amino acids. The DNA for the CDR3 is TGTGCCAGTACCGAAAACCGGGACAGAAAAAACATTCAGTACTTC. The encoded protein is CASTENRDRKNIQYF.

CDR3 protein: CASSPGLAGSTEQYF. The CDR3 DNA reads TGTGCCAGCAGTCCGGGACTAGCGGGATCAACGGAGCAGTACTTC. The rearrangement uses TRBV28 and TRBJ2-7; 13 positions match TRBD2. The germline gives CDR1 MDHEN, CDR2 SYDVKM. The CDR3 spans 15 residues. The ends lost 5 bases at V and 7 bases at J; junction bases unmatched: 8.

In this sample, this clone turned up a few times. The CDR3 protein is CASSLLGNTIYF. CDR3 DNA sequence: TGTGCCAGCAGTCTGTTAGGAAACACCATATATTTT. The V gene is TRBV6-1, the J gene TRBJ1-3, with no clear D. Trimming took 5 bases from V and 4 from J, leaving 6 bases between them. This CDR3 is 12 amino acids long. CDR1 and CDR2 from the germline V gene are MNHNS and SASEGT.

The chain combines TRBV5-6 with TRBJ2-7; weak D call: TRBD1 (5 bases). This CDR3 comprises 12 residues. Germline CDR1 and CDR2: SGHDT and YYEEEE. V lost 4 bases, J lost 8 bases, and 13 bases lay in between. Here the CDR3 DNA reads TGTGCCAGCAGCGAATCAGGGCCTAAGCAGTACTTC. Translating gives CASSESGPKQYF.